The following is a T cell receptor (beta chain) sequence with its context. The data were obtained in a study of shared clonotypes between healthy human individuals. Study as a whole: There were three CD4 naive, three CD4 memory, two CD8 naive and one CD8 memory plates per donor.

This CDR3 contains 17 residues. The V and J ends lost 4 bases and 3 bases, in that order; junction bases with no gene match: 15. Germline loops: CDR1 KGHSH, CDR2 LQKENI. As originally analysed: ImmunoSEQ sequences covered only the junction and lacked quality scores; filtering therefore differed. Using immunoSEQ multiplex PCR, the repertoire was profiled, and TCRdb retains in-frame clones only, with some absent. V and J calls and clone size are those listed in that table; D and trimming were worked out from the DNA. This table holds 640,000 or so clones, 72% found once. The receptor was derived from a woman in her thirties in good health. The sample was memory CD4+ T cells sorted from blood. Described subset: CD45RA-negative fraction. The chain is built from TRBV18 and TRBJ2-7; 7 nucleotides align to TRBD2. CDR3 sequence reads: CASSRYGRTSAYYEQYF. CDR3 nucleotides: TGTGCCAGCTCACGGTACGGTCGCACTAGCGCCTACTACGAGCAGTACTTC.